A selection of T cell receptor beta chains follows, all from one sample in a study of CD8 T cells in ankylosing spondylitis. TCRdb analysed the 5' RACE reads with MiXCR anew, one entry per CDR3 protein. The table includes roughly 700,000 distinct CDR3 sequences, around 19% detected once. The sequenced sample consisted of blood, either unsorted or a sorted T cell fraction (not recorded which). These receptor sequences come from a male donor with ankylosing spondylitis. Each CDR3 is given with its conserved first and last residue. The D gene is left open where the match is weak. Clone size, where shown, is once, few, many, or a class for clones that have expanded.

D gene	V gene	clone size	J gene	CDR3 protein	CDR3 DNA
.	TRBV29-1	many	TRBJ1-2	CSVTDRKGYYGYTF	TGCAGCGTTACGGACCGGAAAGGGTACTATGGCTACACCTTC
TRBD2	TRBV7-8	.	TRBJ2-1	CASRPGLAGNEQFF	TGTGCCAGCAGGCCGGGACTAGCTGGCAATGAGCAGTTCTTC
.	TRBV6-2/TRBV6-3	few	TRBJ1-5	CASSYSTGLQPQHF	TGTGCCAGCAGTTACTCAACGGGTCTTCAGCCCCAGCATTTT
.	TRBV12-3/TRBV12-4	.	TRBJ2-2	CASSSRANTGELFF	TGTGCCAGCAGTTCGAGGGCGAACACCGGGGAGCTGTTTTTT
TRBD1	TRBV9	few	TRBJ1-2	CASSPWGQGSSSYGYTF	TGTGCCAGCAGCCCCTGGGGACAGGGCTCTAGTAGCTATGGCTACACCTTC
TRBD2	TRBV29-1	.	TRBJ2-7	CSVEEPSGSWYEQYF	TGCAGCGTTGAAGAACCTAGCGGGAGTTGGTACGAGCAGTACTTC
.	TRBV5-1	few	TRBJ1-5	CASSLGRDNQPQHF	TGCGCCAGCAGCTTGGGCCGGGACAATCAGCCCCAGCATTTT
TRBD2	TRBV9	many	TRBJ2-1	CASSVSGRRSTEQFF	TGTGCCAGCAGCGTTAGCGGGAGGCGTTCTACTGAGCAGTTCTTC
TRBD1	TRBV12-3/TRBV12-4	.	TRBJ2-5	CASSLAGTDQETQYF	TGTGCCAGCAGTTTAGCCGGGACAGACCAAGAGACCCAGTACTTC
TRBD2	TRBV12-3/TRBV12-4	few	TRBJ2-3	CASSRSGGVRDTQYF	TGTGCCAGCAGCAGGAGCGGGGGGGTACGAGATACGCAGTATTTT
.	TRBV30	few	TRBJ2-7	CAWSRNEQYF	TGTGCCTGGAGTCGGAACGAGCAGTACTTC
.	TRBV7-9	.	TRBJ2-1	CASSLPPGSRQFF	TGTGCCAGCAGCTTACCCCCGGGCTCCCGGCAGTTCTTC
.	TRBV6-1	.	TRBJ1-5	CASIPWRGGSNQPQHF	TGTGCCAGCATCCCATGGAGGGGTGGAAGCAATCAGCCCCAGCATTTT
TRBD2	TRBV2	.	TRBJ2-5	CASSEQGLLAGDWGETQYF	TGTGCCAGCAGTGAACAGGGGCTACTAGCGGGAGATTGGGGAGAGACCCAGTACTTC
TRBD1	TRBV4-2	.	TRBJ2-7	CASSQNPPGQGRDEQYF	TGTGCCAGCAGCCAAAACCCCCCCGGACAGGGGCGAGACGAGCAGTACTTC
TRBD1	TRBV6-2/TRBV6-3	.	TRBJ2-4	CASSATGSGSKNIQYF	TGTGCCAGCAGTGCGACAGGGTCTGGGTCCAAAAACATTCAGTACTTC
.	TRBV15	.	TRBJ1-3	CATSRARGALGNTIYF	TGTGCCACCAGCCGCGCGCGGGGGGCGCTTGGAAACACCATATATTTT
TRBD2	TRBV6-1	few	TRBJ2-7	CASSDWAGGPSEQYF	TGTGCCAGCAGTGATTGGGCGGGAGGGCCGAGTGAGCAGTACTTC
TRBD2	TRBV5-1	.	TRBJ2-2	CASSPDLAGGAGELFF	TGCGCCAGCAGCCCAGACCTAGCGGGAGGGGCCGGGGAGCTGTTTTTT
TRBD2	TRBV10-3	few	TRBJ2-1	CAISDPGGDEQFF	TGTGCCATCAGTGACCCGGGGGGTGATGAGCAGTTCTTC
.	TRBV15	.	TRBJ2-4	CATSTMGTTAKNIQYF	TGTGCCACCAGCACGATGGGAACTACAGCCAAAAACATTCAGTACTTC
.	TRBV7-2	.	TRBJ2-1	CASSPLRTNNEQFF	TGTGCCAGCAGCCCCCTCCGGACTAACAATGAGCAGTTCTTC
.	TRBV4-2	.	TRBJ2-4	CASSQETAPVPNKNIQYF	TGTGCCAGCAGCCAAGAGACCGCCCCAGTGCCGAACAAAAACATTCAGTACTTC
.	TRBV10-3	few	TRBJ2-3	CAISESLNTDTQYF	TGTGCCATCAGTGAGTCGCTGAACACAGATACGCAGTATTTT
TRBD2	TRBV20-1	.	TRBJ2-1	CSATGTSVFYEQFF	TGCAGTGCTACCGGGACTAGCGTTTTTTATGAGCAGTTCTTC
.	TRBV28	.	TRBJ1-2	CASSWTNYGYTF	TGTGCCAGCAGTTGGACAAACTATGGCTACACCTTC
.	TRBV5-6	.	TRBJ2-7	CASSLGAVGLTYEQYF	TGTGCCAGCAGCTTGGGTGCAGTAGGGTTAACCTACGAGCAGTACTTC
TRBD2	TRBV5-1	.	TRBJ2-1	CASSLAGLAGGEFF	TGCGCCAGCAGCTTGGCGGGACTAGCGGGAGGAGAGTTCTTC
.	TRBV12-3/TRBV12-4	few	TRBJ1-1	CASHGSTVRTEAFF	TGTGCCAGCCATGGATCTACGGTGAGGACTGAAGCTTTCTTT
TRBD1	TRBV5-1	.	TRBJ1-1	CASSLGQESRAFF	TGCGCCAGCAGCTTAGGACAGGAGAGTCGAGCTTTCTTT
.	TRBV5-4	few	TRBJ2-2	CASSPRSAGRDTGELFF	TGTGCCAGCAGCCCCCGGTCAGCCGGACGGGACACCGGGGAGCTGTTTTTT
.	TRBV4-1	many	TRBJ2-1	CASSQVDWRAGGKDEQFF	TGCGCCAGCAGCCAAGTGGACTGGAGGGCAGGGGGGAAGGATGAGCAGTTCTTC
TRBD1	TRBV12-3/TRBV12-4	few	TRBJ2-6	CASSFTGGANVLTF	TGTGCCAGCAGTTTCACAGGGGGAGCCAACGTCCTGACTTTC
.	TRBV5-1	.	TRBJ1-1	CASSLDELKNTEAFF	TGCGCCAGCAGCTTGGATGAGCTTAAGAACACTGAAGCTTTCTTT
.	TRBV12-3/TRBV12-4	.	TRBJ2-1	CASSFFGGTVHNEQFF	TGTGCCAGCAGTTTTTTTGGGGGGACTGTCCACAATGAGCAGTTCTTC
.	TRBV2	.	TRBJ1-2	CASRADEAALGYTF	TGTGCCAGCAGAGCCGACGAGGCAGCCTTGGGCTACACCTTC
TRBD1	TRBV23-1	.	TRBJ2-7	CASLSGTGGYEQYF	TGCGCCAGCTTATCCGGGACAGGGGGCTACGAGCAGTACTTC
TRBD1	TRBV7-2	.	TRBJ1-1	CASSPDRARTEAFF	TGTGCCAGCAGCCCGGACAGGGCTAGAACTGAAGCTTTCTTT
TRBD2	TRBV29-1	.	TRBJ2-3	CSVVRLAVTDTQYF	TGCAGCGTTGTACGTCTAGCGGTGACAGATACGCAGTATTTT
.	TRBV27	.	TRBJ2-2	CASSTVRTSRTGELFF	TGTGCCAGCAGTACTGTAAGGACGAGCAGAACCGGGGAGCTGTTTTTT
.	TRBV4-3	.	TRBJ1-3	CASSQESGSGNTIYF	TGCGCCAGCAGCCAAGAATCGGGCTCTGGAAACACCATATATTTT
TRBD2	TRBV20-1	few	TRBJ2-2	CSASLAANTGELFF	TGCAGTGCTAGCCTAGCGGCGAACACCGGGGAGCTGTTTTTT
.	TRBV4-3	.	TRBJ2-1	CASSQDNSPNEQFF	TGCGCCAGCAGCCAAGACAACAGCCCCAATGAGCAGTTCTTC
TRBD2	TRBV5-1	.	TRBJ2-1	CASRPSGTINNEQFF	TGCGCCAGCAGACCATCGGGGACTATAAACAATGAGCAGTTCTTC
TRBD1	TRBV27	.	TRBJ2-7	CASGLAGGYEQYF	TGTGCCAGCGGATTGGCAGGGGGCTACGAGCAGTACTTC
.	TRBV20-1	.	TRBJ1-2	CSARQSTNYGYTF	TGCAGTGCTAGACAGAGCACTAACTATGGCTACACCTTC
TRBD2	TRBV20-1	few	TRBJ2-1	CSAGGLAGVLNNEQFF	TGCAGTGCTGGAGGACTAGCGGGAGTCCTGAACAATGAGCAGTTCTTC
.	TRBV30	once	TRBJ1-4	CAWTTGWGAREKLFF	TGTGCCTGGACAACGGGATGGGGGGCGCGCGAAAAACTGTTTTTT
.	TRBV5-1	many	TRBJ1-5	CASSPGAGSNQPQHF	TGCGCCAGCAGCCCGGGGGCAGGGAGCAATCAGCCCCAGCATTTT
.	TRBV30	.	TRBJ2-7	CAWTPDGTFGEQYF	TGTGCCTGGACGCCGGACGGAACCTTCGGCGAGCAGTACTTC
.	TRBV20-1	.	TRBJ1-3	CSARYPQGNTIYF	TGCAGTGCTAGATATCCACAAGGAAACACCATATATTTT
.	TRBV12-3/TRBV12-4	few	TRBJ1-1	CASSSDTYTEAFF	TGTGCCAGCAGTTCGGACACTTACACTGAAGCTTTCTTT
.	TRBV7-9	.	TRBJ2-7	CASSHNPVREDEQYF	TGTGCCAGCAGCCACAACCCGGTAAGGGAAGACGAGCAGTACTTC
TRBD2	TRBV7-9	.	TRBJ2-1	CASSPSPAGAYNEQFF	TGTGCCAGCAGCCCAAGTCCAGCGGGGGCCTACAATGAGCAGTTCTTC
TRBD1	TRBV4-2	few	TRBJ1-2	CASRSNQGAGGYTF	TGTGCCAGCAGATCAAATCAGGGGGCGGGAGGCTACACCTTC
TRBD1	TRBV7-9	few	TRBJ1-2	CASSLQGAESGYTF	TGTGCCAGCAGCCTCCAGGGGGCTGAAAGTGGCTACACCTTC
.	TRBV27	few	TRBJ1-2	CASSPTGVRGGYTF	TGTGCCAGCAGTCCCACAGGAGTCCGAGGAGGCTACACCTTC
.	TRBV7-2	many	TRBJ1-5	CASSLDSGGQPQHF	TGTGCCAGCAGCCTCGATTCGGGGGGACAGCCCCAGCATTTT
.	TRBV5-6	.	TRBJ2-3	CASSLTGRDTQYF	TGTGCCAGCAGCTTGACAGGGCGAGATACGCAGTATTTT
.	TRBV3-1	.	TRBJ2-7	CASSQVRAAYEQYF	TGTGCCAGCAGCCAAGTTAGGGCAGCCTACGAGCAGTACTTC